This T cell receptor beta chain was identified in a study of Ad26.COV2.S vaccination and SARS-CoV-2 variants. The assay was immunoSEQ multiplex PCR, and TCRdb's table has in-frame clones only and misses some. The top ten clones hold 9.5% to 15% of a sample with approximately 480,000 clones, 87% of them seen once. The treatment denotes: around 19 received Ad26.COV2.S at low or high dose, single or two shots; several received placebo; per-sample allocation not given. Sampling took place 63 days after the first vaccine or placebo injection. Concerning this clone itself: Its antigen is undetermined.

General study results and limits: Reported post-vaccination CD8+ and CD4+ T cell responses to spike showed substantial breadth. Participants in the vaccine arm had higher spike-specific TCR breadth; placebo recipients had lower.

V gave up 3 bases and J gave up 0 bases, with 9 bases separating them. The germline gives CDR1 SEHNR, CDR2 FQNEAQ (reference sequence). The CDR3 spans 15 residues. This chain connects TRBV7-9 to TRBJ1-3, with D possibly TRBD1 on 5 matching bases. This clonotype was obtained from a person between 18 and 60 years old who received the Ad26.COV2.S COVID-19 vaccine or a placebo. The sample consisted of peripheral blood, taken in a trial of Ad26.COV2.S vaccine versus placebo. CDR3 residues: CASSFGGSSGNTIYF. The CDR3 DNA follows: TGTGCCAGCAGCTTTGGGGGTTCCTCTGGAAACACCATATATTTT.